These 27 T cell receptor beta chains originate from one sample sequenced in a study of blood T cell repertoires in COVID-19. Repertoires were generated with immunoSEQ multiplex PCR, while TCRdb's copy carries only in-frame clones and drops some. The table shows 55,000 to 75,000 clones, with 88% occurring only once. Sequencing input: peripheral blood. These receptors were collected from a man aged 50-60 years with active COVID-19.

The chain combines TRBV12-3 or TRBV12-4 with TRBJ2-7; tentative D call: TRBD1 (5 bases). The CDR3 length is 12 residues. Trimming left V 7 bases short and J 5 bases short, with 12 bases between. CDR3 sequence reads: CASTSTGHEQYF. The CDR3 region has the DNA TGTGCCAGCACTTCAACAGGTCACGAGCAGTACTTC.

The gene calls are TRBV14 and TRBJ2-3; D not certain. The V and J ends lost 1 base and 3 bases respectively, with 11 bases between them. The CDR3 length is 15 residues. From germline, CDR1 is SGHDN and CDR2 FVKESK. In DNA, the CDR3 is TGTGCCAGCAGCCAAGGGATCCGAGGAACAGATACGCAGTATTTT. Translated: CASSQGIRGTDTQYF.

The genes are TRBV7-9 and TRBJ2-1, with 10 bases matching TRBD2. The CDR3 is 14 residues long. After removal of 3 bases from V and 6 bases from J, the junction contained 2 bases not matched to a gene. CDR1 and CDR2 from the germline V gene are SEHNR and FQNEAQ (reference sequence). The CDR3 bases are TGTGCCAGCAGCTTGCTAGCGGGGGTCAATGAGCAGTTCTTC. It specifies CASSLLAGVNEQFF.

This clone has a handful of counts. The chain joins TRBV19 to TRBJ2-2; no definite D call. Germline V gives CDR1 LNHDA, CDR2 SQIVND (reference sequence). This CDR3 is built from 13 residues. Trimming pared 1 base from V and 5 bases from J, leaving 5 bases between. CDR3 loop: CASSIARTGELFF. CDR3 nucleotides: TGTGCCAGTAGTATAGCCCGGACCGGGGAGCTGTTTTTT.

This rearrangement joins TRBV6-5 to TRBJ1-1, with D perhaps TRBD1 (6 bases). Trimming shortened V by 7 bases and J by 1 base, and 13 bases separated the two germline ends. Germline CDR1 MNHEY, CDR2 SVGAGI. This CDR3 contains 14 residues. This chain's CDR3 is CASTLRQANTEAFF. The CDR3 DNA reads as TGTGCCAGCACCCTGAGACAGGCGAACACTGAAGCTTTCTTT.

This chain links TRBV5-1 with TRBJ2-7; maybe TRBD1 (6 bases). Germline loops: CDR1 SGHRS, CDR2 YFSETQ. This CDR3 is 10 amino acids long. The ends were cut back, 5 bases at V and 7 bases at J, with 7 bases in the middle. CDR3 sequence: CASRRGEQYF. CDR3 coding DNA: TGCGCCAGCAGGAGGGGGGAGCAGTACTTC.

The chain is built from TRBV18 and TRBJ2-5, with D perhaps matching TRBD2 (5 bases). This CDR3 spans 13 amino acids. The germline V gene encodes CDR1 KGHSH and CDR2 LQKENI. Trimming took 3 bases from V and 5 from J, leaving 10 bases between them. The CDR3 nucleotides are TGTGCCAGCTCACCGAGGGCCGGGGAGACCCAGTACTTC. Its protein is CASSPRAGETQYF.

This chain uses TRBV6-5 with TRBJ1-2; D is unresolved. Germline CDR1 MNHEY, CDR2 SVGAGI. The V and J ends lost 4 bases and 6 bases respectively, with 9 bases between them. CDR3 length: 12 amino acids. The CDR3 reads CASSSQAHGYTF. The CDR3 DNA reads TGTGCCAGCAGTTCTCAGGCCCATGGCTACACCTTC.

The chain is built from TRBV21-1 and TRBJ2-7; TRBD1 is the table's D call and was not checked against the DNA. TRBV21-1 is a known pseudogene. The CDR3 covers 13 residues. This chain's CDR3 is CASSKAGHYEQYF. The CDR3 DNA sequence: TGTGCCAGCAGCAAAGCGGGACACTACGAGCAGTACTTC.

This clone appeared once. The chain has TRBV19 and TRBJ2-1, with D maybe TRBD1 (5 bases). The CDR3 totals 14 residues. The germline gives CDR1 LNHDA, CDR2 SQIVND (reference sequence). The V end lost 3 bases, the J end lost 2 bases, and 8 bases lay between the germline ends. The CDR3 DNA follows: TGTGCCAGTAGTATCACAGGTGCCTACAATGAGCAGTTCTTC. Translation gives CASSITGAYNEQFF.

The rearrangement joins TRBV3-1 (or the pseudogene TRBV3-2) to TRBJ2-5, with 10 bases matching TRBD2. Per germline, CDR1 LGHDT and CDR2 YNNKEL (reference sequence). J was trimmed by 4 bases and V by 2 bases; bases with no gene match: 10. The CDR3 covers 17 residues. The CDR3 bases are TGTGCCAGCAGCCAATCTCCAAGCGGGGGGGCCACAGAGACCCAGTACTTC. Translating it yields CASSQSPSGGATETQYF.

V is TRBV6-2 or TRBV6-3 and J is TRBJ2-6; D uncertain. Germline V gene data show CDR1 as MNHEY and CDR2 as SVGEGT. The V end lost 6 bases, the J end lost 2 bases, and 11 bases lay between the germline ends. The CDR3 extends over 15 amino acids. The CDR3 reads CASSPQVAGANVLTF. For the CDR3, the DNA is TGTGCCAGCAGCCCTCAGGTCGCTGGGGCCAACGTCCTGACTTTC.

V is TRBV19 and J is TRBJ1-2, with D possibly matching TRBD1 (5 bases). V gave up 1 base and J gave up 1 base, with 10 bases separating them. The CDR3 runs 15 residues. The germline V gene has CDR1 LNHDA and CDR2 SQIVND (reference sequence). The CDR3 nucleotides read TGTGCCAGTAGTATAGCTCGACAGAGTAACTATGGCTACACCTTC. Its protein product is CASSIARQSNYGYTF. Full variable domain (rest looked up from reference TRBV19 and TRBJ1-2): DGGITQSPKYLFRKEGQNVTLSCEQNLNHDAMYWYRQDPGQGLRLIYYSQIVNDFQKGDIAEGYSVSREKKESFPLTVTSAQKNPTAFYLCASSIARQSNYGYTFGSGTRLTVV.

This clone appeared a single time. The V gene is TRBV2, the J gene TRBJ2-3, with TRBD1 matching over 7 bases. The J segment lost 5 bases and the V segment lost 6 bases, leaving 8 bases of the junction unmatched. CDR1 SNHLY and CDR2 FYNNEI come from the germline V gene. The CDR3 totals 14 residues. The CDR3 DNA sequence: TGTGCCAGCAGGGACAGGTCGAATCGAGATACGCAGTATTTT. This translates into CASRDRSNRDTQYF.

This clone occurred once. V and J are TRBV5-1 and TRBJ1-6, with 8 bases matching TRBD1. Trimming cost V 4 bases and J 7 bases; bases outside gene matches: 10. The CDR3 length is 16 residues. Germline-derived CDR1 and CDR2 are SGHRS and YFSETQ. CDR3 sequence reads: CASSITSGQENSPLHF. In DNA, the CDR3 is TGCGCCAGCAGCATCACTTCGGGACAGGAGAATTCACCCCTCCACTTT.

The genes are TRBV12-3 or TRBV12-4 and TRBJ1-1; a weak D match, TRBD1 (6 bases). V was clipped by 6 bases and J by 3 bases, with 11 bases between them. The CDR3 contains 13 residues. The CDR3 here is CASRTQGDTEAFF. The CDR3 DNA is TGTGCCAGCAGGACACAGGGAGACACTGAAGCTTTCTTT.

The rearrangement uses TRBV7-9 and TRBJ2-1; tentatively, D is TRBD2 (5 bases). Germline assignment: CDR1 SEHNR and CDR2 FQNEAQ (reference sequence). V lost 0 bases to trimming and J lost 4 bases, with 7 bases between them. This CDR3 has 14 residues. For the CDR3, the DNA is TGTGCCAGCAGCTTAGCGGAGGTATACAATGAGCAGTTCTTC. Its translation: CASSLAEVYNEQFF.

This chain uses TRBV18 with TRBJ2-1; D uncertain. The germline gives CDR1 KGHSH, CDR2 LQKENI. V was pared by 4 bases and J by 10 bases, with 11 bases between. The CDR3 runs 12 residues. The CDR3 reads CASSRYTMEQFF. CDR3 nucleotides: TGTGCCAGCTCACGTTACACTATGGAGCAGTTCTTC.

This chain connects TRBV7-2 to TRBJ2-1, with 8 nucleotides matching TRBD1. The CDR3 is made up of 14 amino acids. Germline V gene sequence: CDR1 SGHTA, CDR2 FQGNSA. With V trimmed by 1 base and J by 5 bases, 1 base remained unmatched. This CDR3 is CASSLVRGHNEQFF. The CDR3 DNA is TGTGCCAGCAGCTTAGTCAGGGGGCACAATGAGCAGTTCTTC.

CDR3 protein: CASSNGLMNTEAFF. CDR3 nucleotides: TGTGCCAGCAGCAACGGACTCATGAACACTGAAGCTTTCTTT. The V gene is TRBV3-1 (or the pseudogene TRBV3-2), the J gene TRBJ1-1, with D hard to call. The germline gives CDR1 LGHDT, CDR2 YNNKEL (reference sequence). The CDR3 totals 14 residues. The V end was cut by 5 bases, the J end by 0 bases, with 10 bases between.

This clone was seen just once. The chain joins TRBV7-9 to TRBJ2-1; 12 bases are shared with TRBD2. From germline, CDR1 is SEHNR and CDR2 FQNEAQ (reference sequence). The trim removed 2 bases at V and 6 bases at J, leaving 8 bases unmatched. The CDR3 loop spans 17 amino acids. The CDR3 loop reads CASSLFAGLAGINEQFF. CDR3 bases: TGTGCCAGCAGCTTATTTGCCGGACTAGCGGGGATCAATGAGCAGTTCTTC.

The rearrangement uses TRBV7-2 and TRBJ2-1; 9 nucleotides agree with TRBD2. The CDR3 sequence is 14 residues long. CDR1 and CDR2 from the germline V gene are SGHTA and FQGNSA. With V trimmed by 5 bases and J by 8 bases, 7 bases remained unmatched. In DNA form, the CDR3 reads TGTGCCAGCAGCGTGCGGGGGGGGGTGGATGAGCAGTTCTTC. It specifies CASSVRGGVDEQFF.

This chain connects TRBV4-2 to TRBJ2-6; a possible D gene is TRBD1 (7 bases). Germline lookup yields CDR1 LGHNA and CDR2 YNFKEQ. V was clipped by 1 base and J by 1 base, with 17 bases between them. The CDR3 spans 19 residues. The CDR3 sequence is CASSQGMVQGGSGANVLTF. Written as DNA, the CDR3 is TGTGCCAGCAGCCAAGGTATGGTGCAGGGGGGATCTGGGGCCAACGTCCTGACTTTC.

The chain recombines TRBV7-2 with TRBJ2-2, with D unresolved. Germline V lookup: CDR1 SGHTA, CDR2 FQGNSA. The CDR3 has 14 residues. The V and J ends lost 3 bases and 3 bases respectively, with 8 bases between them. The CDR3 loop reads CASSLGLYTGELFF. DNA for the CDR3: TGTGCCAGCAGCTTGGGCCTATACACCGGGGAGCTGTTTTTT.

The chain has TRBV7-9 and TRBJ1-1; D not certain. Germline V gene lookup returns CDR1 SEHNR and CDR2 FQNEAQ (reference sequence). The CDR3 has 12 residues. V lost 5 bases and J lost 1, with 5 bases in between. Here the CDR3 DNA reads TGTGCCAGCAGCCGGGGGAACACTGAAGCTTTCTTT. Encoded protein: CASSRGNTEAFF.

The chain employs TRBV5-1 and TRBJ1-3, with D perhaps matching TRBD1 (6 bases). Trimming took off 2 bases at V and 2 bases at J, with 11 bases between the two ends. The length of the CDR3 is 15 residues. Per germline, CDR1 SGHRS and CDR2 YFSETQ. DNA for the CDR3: TGCGCCAGCAGCTTACGGGCAGGGGCTGGAAACACCATATATTTT. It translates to CASSLRAGAGNTIYF.

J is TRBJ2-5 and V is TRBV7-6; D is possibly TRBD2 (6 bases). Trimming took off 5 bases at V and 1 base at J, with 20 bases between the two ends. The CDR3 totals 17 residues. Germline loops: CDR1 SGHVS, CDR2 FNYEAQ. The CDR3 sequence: CASSLVATGDFQETQYF. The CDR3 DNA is TGTGCCAGCAGCCTCGTCGCTACCGGGGACTTCCAAGAGACCCAGTACTTC. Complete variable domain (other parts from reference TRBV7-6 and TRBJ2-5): GAGVSQSPRYKVTKRGQDVALRCDPISGHVSLYWYRQALGQGPEFLTYFNYEAQQDKSGLPNDRFSAERPEGSISTLTIQRTEQRDSAMYRCASSLVATGDFQETQYFGPGTRLLVL.